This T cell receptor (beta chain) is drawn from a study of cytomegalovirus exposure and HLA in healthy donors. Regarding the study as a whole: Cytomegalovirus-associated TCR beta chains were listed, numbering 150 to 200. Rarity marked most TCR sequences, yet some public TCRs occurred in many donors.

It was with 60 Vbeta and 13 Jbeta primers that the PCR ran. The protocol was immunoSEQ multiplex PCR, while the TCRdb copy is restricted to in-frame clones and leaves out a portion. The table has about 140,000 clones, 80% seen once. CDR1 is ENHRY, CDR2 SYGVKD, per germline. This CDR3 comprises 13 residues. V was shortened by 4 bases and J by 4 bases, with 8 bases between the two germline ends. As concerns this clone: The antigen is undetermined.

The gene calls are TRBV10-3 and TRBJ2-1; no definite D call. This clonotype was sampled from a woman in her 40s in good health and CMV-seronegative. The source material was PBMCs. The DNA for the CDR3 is TGTGCCATCAGTGCGGGTCGGTACAATGAGCAGTTCTTC. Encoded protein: CAISAGRYNEQFF.